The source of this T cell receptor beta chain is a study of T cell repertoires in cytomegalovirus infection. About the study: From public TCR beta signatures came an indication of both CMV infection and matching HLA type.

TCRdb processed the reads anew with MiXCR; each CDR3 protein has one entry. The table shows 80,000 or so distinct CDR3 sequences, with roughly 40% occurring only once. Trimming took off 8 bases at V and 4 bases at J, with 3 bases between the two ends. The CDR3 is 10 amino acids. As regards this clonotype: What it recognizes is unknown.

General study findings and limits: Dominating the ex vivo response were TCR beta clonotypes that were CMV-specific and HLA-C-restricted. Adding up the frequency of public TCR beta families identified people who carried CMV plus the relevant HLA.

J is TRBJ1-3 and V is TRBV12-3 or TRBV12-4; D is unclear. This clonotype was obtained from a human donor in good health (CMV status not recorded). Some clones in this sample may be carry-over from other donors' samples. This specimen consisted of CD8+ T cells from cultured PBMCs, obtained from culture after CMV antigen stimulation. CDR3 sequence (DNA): TGTGCCAGCTGGGGAAACACCATATATTTT. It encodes CASWGNTIYF.